This TCR beta chain was sequenced in a study of blood T cell repertoires in COVID-19. About the study: Sources were T cells, B-cell-depleted T cells, or PBMCs; the material itself was cDNA or gDNA.

A Seattle source enrolled patients during active infection and followed them longitudinally. This table comes from immunoSEQ multiplex PCR, and its TCRdb copy is limited to in-frame clones, with some not included. This sample carries roughly 200,000 clones, roughly 80% of them seen once, and the ten largest clones take 8% to 9%. Germline CDR1 SGHNT, CDR2 YENEEA. The V and J ends lost 3 bases and 2 bases respectively, with 15 bases between them. This CDR3 region has 16 residues. This sequence joins TRBV11-3 and TRBJ2-3, with D tentatively TRBD2 (7 bases). The sequence derives from a woman of 80 years or more with COVID-19, enrolled during active disease. The source material was peripheral blood. Written as DNA, the CDR3 is TGTGCCAGCAGCTTGATCCGCGGGGGCTCCACAGATACGCAGTATTTT. Translation gives CASSLIRGGSTDTQYF.